This TCR beta chain is drawn from a study of blood T cell repertoires in COVID-19. Per the authors' pipeline: Scientists estimated how many nucleated cells there were by amplifying reference gene primers. The data were produced by immunoSEQ multiplex PCR, yet TCRdb's version contains in-frame clones alone and is incomplete. The V and J calls and clone size were taken over from that table, and D and trimming were inferred from the DNA. The sample lists roughly 97,000 clones, approximately 84% occurring once. CDR1 is LNHDA and CDR2 is SQIVND in the germline V gene (reference sequence). Deletions cut 6 bases from V and 0 bases from J, with 14 bases between. The CDR3 is made up of 15 amino acids.

The sample consisted of peripheral blood. The rearrangement joins TRBV19 to TRBJ1-2; a weak D match, TRBD1 (5 bases). The clonotype originates from a man in his sixties or seventies with acute or convalescent COVID-19. In nucleotides, the CDR3 is TGTGCCAGTAGAGGAGTTGGACATTCTAACTATGGCTACACCTTC. Its translation is CASRGVGHSNYGYTF. The full variable domain, rest sourced from reference TRBV19 and TRBJ1-2, is DGGITQSPKYLFRKEGQNVTLSCEQNLNHDAMYWYRQDPGQGLRLIYYSQIVNDFQKGDIAEGYSVSREKKESFPLTVTSAQKNPTAFYLCASRGVGHSNYGYTFGSGTRLTVV.